This TCR beta chain appears in the sequencing data of a study of shared clonotypes between healthy human individuals. Findings and caveats of the study: Shared clonotypes: 4.5% to 6% naive CD4, 3.5% to 4% naive CD8, roughly 2.4% memory CD4, approximately 0.41% memory CD8.

Generated by immunoSEQ multiplex PCR, the TCRdb table keeps only in-frame clones and is missing some. This sample has nearly 1,000,000 clones, with over 75% found just once. V shed 5 bases and J 3 bases; nucleotides not matched to a gene: 4. The CDR3 totals 13 residues. Germline loops: CDR1 MDHEN, CDR2 SYDVKM. As for this clone: Its antigen is unknown.

This receptor was obtained from a man aged 18 to 35 in good health. The sequenced sample was memory CD4+ T cells sorted from blood. The sample's subset: CD45RA-negative fraction. V gene TRBV28 combines with J gene TRBJ2-7; 7 nucleotides align to TRBD2. The CDR3 spells CASSLPSGYEQYF. CDR3 bases: TGTGCCAGCAGTCTCCCTAGCGGCTACGAGCAGTACTTC.